Sequencing of this T cell receptor (beta chain) was carried out in a study of blood T cell repertoires in COVID-19. Germline loops: CDR1 SGDLS, CDR2 YYNGEE. J lost 8 bases, V lost 4 bases, and 7 bases had no gene match. The CDR3 spans 14 residues. TCRdb's copy holds only in-frame clones and misses some; the assay was immunoSEQ multiplex PCR. The sample includes 400,000 to 450,000 clones, 80% to 90% of them seen just once. Participants came from some 26 US areas, aged roughly 18 to 95 years. Assignment of participants to cohorts was predicated upon participant-reported clinical history. This TCR came from a young man who had recovered from COVID-19. The chain joins TRBV9 to TRBJ1-2; 11 bases match TRBD1. The specimen was PBMCs or T cells enriched from blood (not recorded which). CDR3 coding DNA: TGTGCCAGCAGCCTGAGCGGACAGGGGGCCGGCTACACCTTC. Amino acid sequence: CASSLSGQGAGYTF. The full variable domain, rest sourced from reference TRBV9 and TRBJ1-2, is DSGVTQTPKHLITATGQRVTLRCSPRSGDLSVYWYQQSLDQGLQFLIQYYNGEERAKGNILERFSAQQFPDLHSELNLSSLELGDSALYFCASSLSGQGAGYTFGSGTRLTVV.